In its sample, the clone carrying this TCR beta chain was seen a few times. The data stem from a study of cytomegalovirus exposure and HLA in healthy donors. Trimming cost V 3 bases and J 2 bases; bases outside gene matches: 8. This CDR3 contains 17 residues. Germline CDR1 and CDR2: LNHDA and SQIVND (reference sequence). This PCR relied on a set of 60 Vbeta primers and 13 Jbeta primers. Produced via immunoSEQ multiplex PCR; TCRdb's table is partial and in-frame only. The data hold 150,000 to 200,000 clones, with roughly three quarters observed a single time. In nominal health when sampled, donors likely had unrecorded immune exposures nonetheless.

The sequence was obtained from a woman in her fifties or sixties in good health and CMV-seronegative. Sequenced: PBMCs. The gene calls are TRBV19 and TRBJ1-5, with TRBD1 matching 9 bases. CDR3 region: CASSMITGGVGNQPQHF. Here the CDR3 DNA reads TGTGCCAGTAGTATGATAACAGGGGGCGTCGGCAATCAGCCCCAGCATTTT.